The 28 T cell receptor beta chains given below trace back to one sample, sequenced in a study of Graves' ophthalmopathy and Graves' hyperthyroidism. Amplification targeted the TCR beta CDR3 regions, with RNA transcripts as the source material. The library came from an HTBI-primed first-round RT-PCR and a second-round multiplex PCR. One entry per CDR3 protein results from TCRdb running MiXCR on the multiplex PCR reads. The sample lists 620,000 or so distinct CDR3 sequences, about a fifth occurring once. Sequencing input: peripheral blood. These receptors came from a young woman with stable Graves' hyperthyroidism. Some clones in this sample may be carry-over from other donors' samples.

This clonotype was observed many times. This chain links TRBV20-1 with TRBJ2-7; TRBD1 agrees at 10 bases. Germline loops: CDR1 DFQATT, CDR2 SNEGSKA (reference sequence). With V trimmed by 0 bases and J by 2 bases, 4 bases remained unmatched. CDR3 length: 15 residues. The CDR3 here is CSAREGTGATYEQYF. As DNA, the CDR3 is TGCAGTGCTAGAGAAGGGACAGGGGCGACCTACGAGCAGTACTTC.

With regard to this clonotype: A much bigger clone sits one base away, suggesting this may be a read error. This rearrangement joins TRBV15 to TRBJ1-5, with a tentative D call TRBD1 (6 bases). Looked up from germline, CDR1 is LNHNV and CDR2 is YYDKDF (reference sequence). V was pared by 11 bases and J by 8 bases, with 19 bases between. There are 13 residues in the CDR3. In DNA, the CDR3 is TGTGCCTCCGCGGGGGGGGCCAGAGAGCCCCAGCATTTT. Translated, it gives CASAGGAREPQHF.

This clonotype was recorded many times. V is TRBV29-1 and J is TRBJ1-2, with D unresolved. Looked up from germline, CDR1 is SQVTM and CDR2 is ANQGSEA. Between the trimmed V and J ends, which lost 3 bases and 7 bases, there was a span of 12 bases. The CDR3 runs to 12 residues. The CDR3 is CSVDLPGFGYTF. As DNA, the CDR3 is TGCAGCGTTGACCTCCCTGGTTTTGGCTACACCTTC.

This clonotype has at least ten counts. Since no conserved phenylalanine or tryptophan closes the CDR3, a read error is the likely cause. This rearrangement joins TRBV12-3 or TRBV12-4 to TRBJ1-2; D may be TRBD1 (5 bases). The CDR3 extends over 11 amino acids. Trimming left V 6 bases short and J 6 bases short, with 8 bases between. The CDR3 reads CASSFRDGYTL. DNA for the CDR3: TGTGCCAGCAGCTTCAGGGATGGCTACACCCTC.

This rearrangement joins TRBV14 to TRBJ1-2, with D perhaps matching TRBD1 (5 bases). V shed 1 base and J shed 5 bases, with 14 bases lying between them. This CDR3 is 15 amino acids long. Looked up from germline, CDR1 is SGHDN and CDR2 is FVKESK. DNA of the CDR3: TGTGCCAGCAGCCAAGTTACAGGAGCCGTATATGGCTACACCTTC. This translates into CASSQVTGAVYGYTF.

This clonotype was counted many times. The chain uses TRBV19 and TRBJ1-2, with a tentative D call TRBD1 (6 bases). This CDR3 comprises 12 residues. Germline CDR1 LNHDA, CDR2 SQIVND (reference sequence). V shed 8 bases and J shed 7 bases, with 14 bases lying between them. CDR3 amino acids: CASRGGHPGYTF. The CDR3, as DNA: TGTGCCAGTCGGGGGGGGCACCCTGGCTACACCTTC.

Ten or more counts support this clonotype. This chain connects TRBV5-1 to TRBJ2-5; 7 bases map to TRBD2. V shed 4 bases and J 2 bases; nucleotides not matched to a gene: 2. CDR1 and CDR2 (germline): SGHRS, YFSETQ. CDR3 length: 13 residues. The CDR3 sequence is CASSKGLQETQYF. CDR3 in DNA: TGCGCCAGCAGCAAGGGACTACAAGAGACCCAGTACTTC.

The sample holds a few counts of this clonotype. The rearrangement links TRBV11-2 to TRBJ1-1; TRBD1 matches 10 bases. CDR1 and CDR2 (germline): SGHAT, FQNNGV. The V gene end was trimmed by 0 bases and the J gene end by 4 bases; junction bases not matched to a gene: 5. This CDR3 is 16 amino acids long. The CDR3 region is CASSLDGRDRGTEAFF. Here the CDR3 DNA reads TGTGCCAGCAGCTTAGATGGCCGGGACAGGGGCACTGAAGCTTTCTTT. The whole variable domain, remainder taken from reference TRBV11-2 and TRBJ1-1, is EAGVAQSPRYKIIEKRQSVAFWCNPISGHATLYWYQQILGQGPKLLIQFQNNGVVDDSQLPKDRFSAERLKGVDSTLKIQPAKLEDSAVYLCASSLDGRDRGTEAFFGQGTRLTVV.

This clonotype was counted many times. CDR3 loop: CASSDKGNQPQHF. The CDR3 DNA is TGTGCCAGCAGTGACAAGGGAAATCAGCCCCAGCATTTT. This rearrangement joins TRBV7-3 to TRBJ1-5; D not resolved. The germline gives CDR1 SGHTA, CDR2 FQGTGA. The CDR3 totals 13 residues. With 6 bases removed from V and 4 bases from J, the gap between germline ends came to 10 bases.

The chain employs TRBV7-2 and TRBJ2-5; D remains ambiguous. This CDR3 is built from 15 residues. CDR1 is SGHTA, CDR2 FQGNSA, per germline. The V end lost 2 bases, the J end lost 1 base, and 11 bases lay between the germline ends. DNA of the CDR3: TGTGCCAGCAGCTTATTGGTGACTCCCCAAGAGACCCAGTACTTC. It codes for CASSLLVTPQETQYF.

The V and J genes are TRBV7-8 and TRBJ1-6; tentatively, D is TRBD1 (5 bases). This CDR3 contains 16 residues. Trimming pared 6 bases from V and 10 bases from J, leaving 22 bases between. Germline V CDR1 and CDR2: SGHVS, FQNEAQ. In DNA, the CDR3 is TGTGCCAGCAGTCGCACGGGGGGAGGACTAAACTCACCCCTCCACTTT. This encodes CASSRTGGGLNSPLHF.

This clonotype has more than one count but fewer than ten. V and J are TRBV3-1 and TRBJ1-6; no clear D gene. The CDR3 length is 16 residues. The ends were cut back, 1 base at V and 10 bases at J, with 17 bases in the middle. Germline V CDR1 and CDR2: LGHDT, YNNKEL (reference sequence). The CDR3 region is CASSQGLAVLGSPLHF. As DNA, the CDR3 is TGTGCCAGCAGCCAAGGCTTAGCGGTATTGGGCTCACCCCTCCACTTT.

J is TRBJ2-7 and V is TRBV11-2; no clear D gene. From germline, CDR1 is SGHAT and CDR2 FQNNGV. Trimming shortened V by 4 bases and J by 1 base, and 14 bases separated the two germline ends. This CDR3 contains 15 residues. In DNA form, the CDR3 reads TGTGCCAGCAGCTGGGTGGTAGGGCCTTCCTACGAGCAGTACTTC. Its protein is CASSWVVGPSYEQYF.

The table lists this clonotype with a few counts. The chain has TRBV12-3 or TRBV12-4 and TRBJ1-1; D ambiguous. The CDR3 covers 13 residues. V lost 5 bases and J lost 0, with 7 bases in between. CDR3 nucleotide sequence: TGTGCCAGCAGTCGTCACATGAACACTGAAGCTTTCTTT. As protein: CASSRHMNTEAFF.

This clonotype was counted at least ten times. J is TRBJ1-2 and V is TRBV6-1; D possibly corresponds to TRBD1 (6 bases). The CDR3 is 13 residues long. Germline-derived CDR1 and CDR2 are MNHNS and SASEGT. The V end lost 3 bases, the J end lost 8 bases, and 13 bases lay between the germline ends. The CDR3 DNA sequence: TGTGCCAGCAGTGATAACGGACAGATCGGCTACACCTTC. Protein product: CASSDNGQIGYTF.

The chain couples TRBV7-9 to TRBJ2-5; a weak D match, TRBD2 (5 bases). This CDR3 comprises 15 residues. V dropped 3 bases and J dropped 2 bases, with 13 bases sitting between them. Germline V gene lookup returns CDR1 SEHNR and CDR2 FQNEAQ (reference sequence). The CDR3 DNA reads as TGTGCCAGCAGCTTTTCGGACTCCGGACAAGAGACCCAGTACTTC. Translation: CASSFSDSGQETQYF.

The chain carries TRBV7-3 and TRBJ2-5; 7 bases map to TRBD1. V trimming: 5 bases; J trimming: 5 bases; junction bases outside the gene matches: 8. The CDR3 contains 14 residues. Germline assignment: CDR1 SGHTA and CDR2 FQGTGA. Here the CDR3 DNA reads TGTGCCAGCAGCATCGACAGGGTGAAGGAGACCCAGTACTTC. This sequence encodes CASSIDRVKETQYF.

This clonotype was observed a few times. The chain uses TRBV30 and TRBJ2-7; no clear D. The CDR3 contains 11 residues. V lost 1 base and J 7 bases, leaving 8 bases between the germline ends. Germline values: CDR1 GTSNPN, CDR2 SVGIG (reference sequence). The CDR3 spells CAWSAHEEQYF. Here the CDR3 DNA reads TGTGCCTGGAGTGCCCATGAGGAGCAGTACTTC.

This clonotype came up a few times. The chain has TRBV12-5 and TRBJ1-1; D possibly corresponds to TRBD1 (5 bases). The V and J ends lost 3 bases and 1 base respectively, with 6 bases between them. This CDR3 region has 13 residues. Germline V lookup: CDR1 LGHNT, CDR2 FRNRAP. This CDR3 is CASGFGGNTEAFF. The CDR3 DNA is TGTGCTAGTGGTTTTGGGGGGAACACTGAAGCTTTCTTT.

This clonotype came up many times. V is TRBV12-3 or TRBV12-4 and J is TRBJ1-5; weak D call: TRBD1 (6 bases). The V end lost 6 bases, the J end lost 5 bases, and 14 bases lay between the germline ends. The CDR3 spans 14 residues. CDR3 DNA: TGTGCCAGCAGAACCAGACAGGCCCATCAGCCCCAGCATTTT. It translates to CASRTRQAHQPQHF.

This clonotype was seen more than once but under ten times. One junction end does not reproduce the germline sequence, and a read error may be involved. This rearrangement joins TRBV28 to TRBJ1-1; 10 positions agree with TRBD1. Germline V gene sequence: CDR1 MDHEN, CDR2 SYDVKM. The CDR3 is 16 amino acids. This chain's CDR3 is CASSGGTGAWNTEASF. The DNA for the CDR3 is TGTGCCAGCAGTGGGGGGACAGGGGCATGGAACACTGAAGCTTCCTTT.

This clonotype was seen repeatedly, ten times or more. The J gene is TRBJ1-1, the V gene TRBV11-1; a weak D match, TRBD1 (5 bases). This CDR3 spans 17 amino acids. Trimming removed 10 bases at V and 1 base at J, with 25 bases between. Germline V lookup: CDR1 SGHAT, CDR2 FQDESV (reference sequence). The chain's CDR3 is CATSGPKTEAQNTEAFF. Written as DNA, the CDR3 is TGTGCCACTTCGGGGCCCAAGACAGAAGCCCAGAACACTGAAGCTTTCTTT.

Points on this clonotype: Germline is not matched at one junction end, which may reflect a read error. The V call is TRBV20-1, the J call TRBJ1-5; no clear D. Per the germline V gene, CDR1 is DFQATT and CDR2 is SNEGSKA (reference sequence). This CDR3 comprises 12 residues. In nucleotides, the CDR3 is TGCAGTGTCGGGGATGTCAATCAGTCCCAGCATTTT. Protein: CSVGDVNQSQHF.

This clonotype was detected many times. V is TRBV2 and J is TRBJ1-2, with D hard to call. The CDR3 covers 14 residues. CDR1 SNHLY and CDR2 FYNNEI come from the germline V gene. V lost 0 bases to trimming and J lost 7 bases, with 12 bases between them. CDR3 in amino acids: CASSEASSFPGYTF. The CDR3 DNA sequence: TGTGCCAGCAGTGAAGCGAGCAGTTTTCCTGGCTACACCTTC.

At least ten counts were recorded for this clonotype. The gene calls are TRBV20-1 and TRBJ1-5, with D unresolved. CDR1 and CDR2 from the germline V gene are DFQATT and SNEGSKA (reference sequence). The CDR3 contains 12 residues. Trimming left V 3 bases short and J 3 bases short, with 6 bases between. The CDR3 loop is CSASPLNQPQHF. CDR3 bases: TGCAGTGCTAGTCCTCTCAATCAGCCCCAGCATTTT.

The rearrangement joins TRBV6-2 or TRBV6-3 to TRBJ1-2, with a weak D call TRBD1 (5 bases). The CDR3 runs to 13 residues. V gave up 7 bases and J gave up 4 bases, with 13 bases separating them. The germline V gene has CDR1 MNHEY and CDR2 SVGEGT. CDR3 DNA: TGTGCCAGCAACCCAGGGAAAGGCTATGGCTACACCTTC. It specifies CASNPGKGYGYTF.

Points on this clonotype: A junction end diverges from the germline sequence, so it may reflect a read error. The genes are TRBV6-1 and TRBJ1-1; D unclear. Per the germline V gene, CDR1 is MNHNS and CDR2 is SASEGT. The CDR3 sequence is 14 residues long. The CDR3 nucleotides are TGTGCCAGCACCCTCCGTGTAGAGAACACTGATGCTTTCTTT. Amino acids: CASTLRVENTDAFF.

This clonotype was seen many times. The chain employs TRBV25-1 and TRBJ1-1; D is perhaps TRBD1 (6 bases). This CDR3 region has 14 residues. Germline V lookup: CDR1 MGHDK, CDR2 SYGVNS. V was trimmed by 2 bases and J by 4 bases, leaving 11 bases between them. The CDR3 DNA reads TGTGCCAGCAGTGAAGTTGGCAGGGGCACTGAAGCTTTCTTT. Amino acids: CASSEVGRGTEAFF.